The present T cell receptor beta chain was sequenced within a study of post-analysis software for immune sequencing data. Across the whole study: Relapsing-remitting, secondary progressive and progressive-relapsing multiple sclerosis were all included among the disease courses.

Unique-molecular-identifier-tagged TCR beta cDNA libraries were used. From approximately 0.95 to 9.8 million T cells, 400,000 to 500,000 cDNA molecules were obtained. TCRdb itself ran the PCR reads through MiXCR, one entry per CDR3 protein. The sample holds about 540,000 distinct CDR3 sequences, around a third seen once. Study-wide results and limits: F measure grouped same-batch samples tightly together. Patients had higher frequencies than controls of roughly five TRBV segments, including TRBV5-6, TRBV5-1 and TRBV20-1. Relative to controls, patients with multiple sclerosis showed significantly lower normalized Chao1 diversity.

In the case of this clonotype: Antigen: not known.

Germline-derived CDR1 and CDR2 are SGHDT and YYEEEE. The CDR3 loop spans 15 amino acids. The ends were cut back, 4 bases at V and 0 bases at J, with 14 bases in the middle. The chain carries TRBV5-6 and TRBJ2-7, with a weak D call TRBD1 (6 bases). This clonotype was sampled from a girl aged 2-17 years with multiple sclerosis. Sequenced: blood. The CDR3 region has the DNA TGTGCCAGCAGCCCCGGGACACAAAACTCCTACGAGCAGTACTTC. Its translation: CASSPGTQNSYEQYF. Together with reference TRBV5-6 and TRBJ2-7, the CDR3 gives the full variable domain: DAGVTQSPTHLIKTRGQQVTLRCSPKSGHDTVSWYQQALGQGPQFIFQYYEEEERQRGNFPDRFSGHQFPNYSSELNVNALLLGDSALYLCASSPGTQNSYEQYFGPGTRLTVT.